The TCR beta chain under discussion was sequenced for a study of blood T cell repertoires in COVID-19. The length of the CDR3 is 11 residues. The ends lost 7 bases at V and 10 bases at J; junction bases unmatched: 4. Germline CDR1 reads MDHEN; CDR2 reads SYDVKM. Generated by immunoSEQ multiplex PCR, the TCRdb table keeps only in-frame clones and is missing some. The table lists 80,000 to 130,000 clones, 65% to 90% of them singletons, with 2% to 3% in the top ten. Two negative PCRs, clearance, or symptom resolution characterized the recovered Cohort 3 donors. Sample: PBMCs or T cells enriched from blood (not recorded which). The TCR sequence derives from a woman between 50 and 59 years old who had recovered from COVID-19. V is TRBV28 and J is TRBJ1-1, with TRBD1 matching over 9 bases. DNA for the CDR3: TGTGCCAGCACCGGGACAGGGCGAGCTTTCTTT. Encoded protein: CASTGTGRAFF.